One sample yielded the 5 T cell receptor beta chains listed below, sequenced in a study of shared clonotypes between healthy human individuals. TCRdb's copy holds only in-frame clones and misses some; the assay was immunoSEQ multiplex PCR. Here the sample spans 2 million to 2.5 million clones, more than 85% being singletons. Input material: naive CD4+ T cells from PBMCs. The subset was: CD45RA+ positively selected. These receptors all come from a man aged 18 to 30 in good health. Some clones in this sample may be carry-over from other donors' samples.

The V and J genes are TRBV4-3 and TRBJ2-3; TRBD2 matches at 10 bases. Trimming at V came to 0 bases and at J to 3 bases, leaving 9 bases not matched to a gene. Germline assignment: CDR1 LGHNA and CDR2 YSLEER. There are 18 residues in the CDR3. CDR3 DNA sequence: TGCGCCAGCAGCCAAGAGTTTGCAGCGGGAGGGGGAACAGATACGCAGTATTTT. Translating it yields CASSQEFAAGGGTDTQYF.

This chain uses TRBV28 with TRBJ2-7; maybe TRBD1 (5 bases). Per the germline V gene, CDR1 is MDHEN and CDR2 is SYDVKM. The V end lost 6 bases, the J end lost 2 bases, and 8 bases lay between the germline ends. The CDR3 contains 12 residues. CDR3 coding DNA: TGTGCCAGCAGAGGGGCCACCTACGAGCAGTACTTC. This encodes CASRGATYEQYF.

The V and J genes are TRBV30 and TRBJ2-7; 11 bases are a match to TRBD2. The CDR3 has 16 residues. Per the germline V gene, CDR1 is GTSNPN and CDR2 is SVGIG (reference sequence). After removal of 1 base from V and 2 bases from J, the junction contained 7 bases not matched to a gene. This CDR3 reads CAWSGGALAGAYEQYF. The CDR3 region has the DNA TGTGCCTGGAGTGGGGGTGCACTAGCGGGAGCCTACGAGCAGTACTTC.

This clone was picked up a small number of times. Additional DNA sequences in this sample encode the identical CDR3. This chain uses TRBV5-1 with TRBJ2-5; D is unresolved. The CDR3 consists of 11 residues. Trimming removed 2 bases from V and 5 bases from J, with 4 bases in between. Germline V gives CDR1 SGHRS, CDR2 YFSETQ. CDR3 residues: CASSFGETQYF. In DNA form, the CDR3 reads TGCGCCAGCAGCTTCGGGGAGACCCAGTACTTC.

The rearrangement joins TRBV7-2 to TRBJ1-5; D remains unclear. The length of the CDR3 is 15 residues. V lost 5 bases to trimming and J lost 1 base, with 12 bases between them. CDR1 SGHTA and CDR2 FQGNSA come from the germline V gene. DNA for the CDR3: TGTGCCAGCAGCGTCCGGTTGGGGAGCAATCAGCCCCAGCATTTT. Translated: CASSVRLGSNQPQHF.